This T cell receptor beta chain was obtained from a study of CD8 T cells in ankylosing spondylitis. Study observations and caveats: Apparently characteristic of ankylosing spondylitis blood was a TCR beta motif (about 8 highly homologous variants).

This clonotype has more than one count but fewer than ten. Its antigen remains unknown. Trimming stripped 3 bases from V and 5 bases from J, with 16 bases between. The germline CDR1 and CDR2 sequences are SEHNR and FQNEAQ (reference sequence). This CDR3 contains 15 residues. TCRdb re-analysed the 5' RACE reads in MiXCR, keeping a single row per CDR3 protein. The table shows about 330,000 distinct CDR3 sequences, with less than 10% occurring only once. The chain recombines TRBV7-9 with TRBJ2-5, with a tentative D call TRBD1 (6 bases). The sequenced sample consisted of blood, either unsorted or a sorted T cell fraction (not recorded which). This clonotype was obtained from a male donor with ankylosing spondylitis. The CDR3 nucleotides read TGTGCCAGCAGCTTCGGGGACAACTCTCAGGAGACCCAGTACTTC. Its translation is CASSFGDNSQETQYF. Filled out from reference TRBV7-9 and TRBJ2-5, the complete variable domain reads DTGVSQNPRHKITKRGQNVTFRCDPISEHNRLYWYRQTLGQGPEFLTYFQNEAQLEKSRLLSDRFSAERPKGSFSTLEIQRTEQGDSAMYLCASSFGDNSQETQYFGPGTRLLVL.